The clone carrying this T cell receptor beta chain was detected a few times. No antigen is known for it. The sample comes from a study of post-analysis software for immune sequencing data. The study, taken as a whole, reports: Samples made in the same batch grouped tightly together by F measure. The study found significantly lower normalized Chao1 diversity in multiple sclerosis patients than in controls.

Unique-molecular-identifier-tagged TCR beta cDNA libraries were used. TCRdb reanalysed the PCR reads using MiXCR and keeps one entry per CDR3 protein. There are 600,000 to 700,000 distinct CDR3 sequences in the sample; 55% to 60% occur only once, and 11% lies in the top ten. The sequenced sample was blood. The receptor's source is a girl aged 2-10 years with multiple sclerosis.

The CDR3 spells CSVERQLRRFF. CDR3 nucleotide sequence: TGCAGCGTTGAGCGACAACTAAGGAGGTTCTTC. The rearrangement links TRBV29-1 to TRBJ2-1; D is unresolved. Germline CDR1 and CDR2: SQVTM and ANQGSEA. The CDR3 spans 11 residues. V gave up 3 bases and J gave up 15 bases, with 15 bases separating them.